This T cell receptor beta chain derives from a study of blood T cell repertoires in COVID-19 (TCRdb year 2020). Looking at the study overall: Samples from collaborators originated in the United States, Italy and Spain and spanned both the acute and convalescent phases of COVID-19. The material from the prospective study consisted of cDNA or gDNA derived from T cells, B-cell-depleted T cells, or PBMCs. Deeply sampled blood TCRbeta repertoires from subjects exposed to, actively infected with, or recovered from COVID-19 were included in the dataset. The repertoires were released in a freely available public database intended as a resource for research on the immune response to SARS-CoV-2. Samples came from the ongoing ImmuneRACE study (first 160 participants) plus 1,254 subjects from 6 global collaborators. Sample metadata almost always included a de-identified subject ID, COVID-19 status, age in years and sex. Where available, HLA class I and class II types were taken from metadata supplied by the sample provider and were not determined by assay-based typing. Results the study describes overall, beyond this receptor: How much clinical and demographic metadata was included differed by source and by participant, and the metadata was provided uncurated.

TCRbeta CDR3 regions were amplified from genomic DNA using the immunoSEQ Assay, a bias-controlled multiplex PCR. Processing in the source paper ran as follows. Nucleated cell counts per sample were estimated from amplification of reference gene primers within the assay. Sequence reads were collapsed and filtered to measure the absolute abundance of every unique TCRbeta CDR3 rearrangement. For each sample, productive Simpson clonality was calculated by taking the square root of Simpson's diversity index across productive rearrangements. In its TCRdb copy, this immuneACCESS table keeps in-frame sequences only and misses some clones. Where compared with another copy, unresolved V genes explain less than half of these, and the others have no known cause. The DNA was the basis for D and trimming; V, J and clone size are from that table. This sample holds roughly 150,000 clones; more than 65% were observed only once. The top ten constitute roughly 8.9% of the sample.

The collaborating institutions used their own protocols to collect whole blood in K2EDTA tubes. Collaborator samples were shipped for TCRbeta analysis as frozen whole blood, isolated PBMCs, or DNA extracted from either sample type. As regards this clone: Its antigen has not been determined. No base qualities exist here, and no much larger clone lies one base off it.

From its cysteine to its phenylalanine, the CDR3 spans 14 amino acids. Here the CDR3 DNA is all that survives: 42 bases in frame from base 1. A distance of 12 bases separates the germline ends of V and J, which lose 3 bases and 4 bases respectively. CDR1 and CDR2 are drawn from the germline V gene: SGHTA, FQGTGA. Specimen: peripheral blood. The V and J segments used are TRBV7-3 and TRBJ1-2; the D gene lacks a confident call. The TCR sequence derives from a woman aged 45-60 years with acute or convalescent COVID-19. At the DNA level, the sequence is TGTGCCAGCAGCTTCGGCGGGGAGGGCTATGGCTACACCTTC. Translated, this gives CASSFGGEGYGYTF.